This T cell receptor beta chain originates from a study of T cells after posttransplantation cyclophosphamide (TCRdb year 2016). For context, the study as a whole: T cell repertoire reconstitution was tracked by TRB sequencing after myeloablative bone marrow transplantation in which posttransplantation cyclophosphamide was used as GVHD prophylaxis. In 3 patients, TRB sequencing was also performed on up to roughly 3 more blood samples taken 2 to 5.2 years after transplant, and in several patients, pretransplant blood was also TRB-sequenced. Samples from a few dozen PTCy-treated patients, along with samples from about 16 of their related bone marrow donors, underwent antigen receptor sequencing. Public TRB sequences were compared against a database of over 3,000 sequences linked to responses to pathogens, tumor antigens, self-antigens and alloantigens. Blood from all 35 or so PTCy patients who had 1-year posttransplant specimens underwent TRB sequencing. Because TRA and TRB clonality correlated tightly in under 10 samples, later TCR analyses were limited to TRB. Findings and caveats that apply to the study as a whole: The TRB repertoires of T cells infiltrating skin or GI tract showed only limited overlap with the TRB repertoires of T cells in blood. Donor-recipient similarity was low at 1-2 months but rose over the first year, and later blood repertoires were often dominated by donor CD8+ memory clones. Across the 45 to 55 patients, TRB clonality was highly associated with recipient CMV seropositivity and CMV reactivation, and diversity with PTCy was similar to that in the CNI/methotrexate controls.

This clone was observed many times. The antigen it recognizes is unknown. The sample holds no much larger clone one base away, and base qualities are not on file. Trimming removed 2 bases from V and 2 bases from J; the gene matches leave 5 bases unexplained. Taken from cysteine to phenylalanine, the CDR3 has 15 residues. CDR3 DNA only is kept here, 45 bases in frame from base 1. The germline V gene specifies SGHDT as CDR1 and YYEEEE as CDR2. On the day of marrow donation, related bone marrow donors gave peripheral blood samples. Peripheral blood and bone marrow mononuclear cells were isolated by Ficoll-Hypaque density centrifugation and were cryopreserved. TRB sequencing used genomic DNA with the immunoSEQ assay at survey resolution or the hsTCRB kit. The original pipeline was this. Initial read processing used immunoSEQ software, and repertoire analyses used the LymphoSeq R package. Clonality was computed as 1 minus normalized Shannon entropy; Gini coefficient was also calculated for each TRB dataset. To infer phenotypes in unsorted samples, TRB sequences from sorted subsets of the recipient or donor were mapped onto the unsorted samples of the same recipient. TCRdb provides this immuneACCESS table in a form limited to in-frame rearrangements. Some clones are lacking; in checked studies, under half of them reflect an unresolved V gene, and why the rest are absent is not known. That table supplies the V and J calls and clone size; D and trimming were determined from the DNA. For this sample, under 50,000 clones are listed, none of them singletons. The ten largest clones add up to 4% to 5% of the sample.

What was sequenced was PBMCs. In this chain, TRBV5-6 is recombined with TRBJ2-3, with 7 bases matching TRBD1. This TCR came from a woman between 50 and 59 years old in good health and a related stem cell transplant donor. The CDR3 here reads CASSFRQGFTDTQYF. The sequenced DNA is TGTGCCAGCAGCTTTCGACAGGGCTTCACAGATACGCAGTATTTT.